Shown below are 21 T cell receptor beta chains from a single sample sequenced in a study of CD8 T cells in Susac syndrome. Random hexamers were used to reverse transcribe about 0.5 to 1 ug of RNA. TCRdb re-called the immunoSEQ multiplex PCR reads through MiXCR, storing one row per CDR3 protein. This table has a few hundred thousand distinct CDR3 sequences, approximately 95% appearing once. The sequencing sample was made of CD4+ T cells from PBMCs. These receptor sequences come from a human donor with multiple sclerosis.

The CDR3 region is CSARDPLAGFYNEQFF. CDR3 in DNA: TGCAGTGCTAGAGATCCCTTAGCGGGGTTCTACAATGAGCAGTTCTTC. V and J are TRBV20-1 and TRBJ2-1; 8 nucleotides align to TRBD2. From germline, CDR1 is DFQATT and CDR2 SNEGSKA (reference sequence). This CDR3 is 16 amino acids long. After removal of 0 bases from V and 3 bases from J, the junction contained 7 bases not matched to a gene.

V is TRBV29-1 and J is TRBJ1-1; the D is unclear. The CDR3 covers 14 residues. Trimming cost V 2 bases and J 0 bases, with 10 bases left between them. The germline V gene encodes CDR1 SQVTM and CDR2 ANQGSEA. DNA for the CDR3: TGCAGCGTTGAATGGCGGAGTATGAACACTGAAGCTTTCTTT. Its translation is CSVEWRSMNTEAFF.

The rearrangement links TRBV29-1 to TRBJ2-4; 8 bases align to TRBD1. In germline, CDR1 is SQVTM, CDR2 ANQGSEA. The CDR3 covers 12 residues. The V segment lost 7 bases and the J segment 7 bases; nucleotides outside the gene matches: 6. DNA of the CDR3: TGCAGCGCTGGACAGGGTGAGAACATTCAGTACTTC. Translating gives CSAGQGENIQYF.

The CDR3 DNA sequence: TGTGCCAGCAGCCAATCAGCTTCGCCCAATGGCTACACCTTC. It is translated as CASSQSASPNGYTF. The chain recombines TRBV3-1 with TRBJ1-2; D call uncertain. The CDR3 is 14 residues long. Trimming took off 2 bases at V and 6 bases at J, with 13 bases between the two ends. Germline V lookup: CDR1 LGHDT, CDR2 YNNKEL (reference sequence).

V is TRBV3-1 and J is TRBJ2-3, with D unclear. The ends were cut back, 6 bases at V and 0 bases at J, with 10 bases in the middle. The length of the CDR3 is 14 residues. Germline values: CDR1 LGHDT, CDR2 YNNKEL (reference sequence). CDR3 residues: CASRETISTDTQYF. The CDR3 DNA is TGTGCCAGCAGGGAGACAATAAGCACAGATACGCAGTATTTT.

Written as DNA, the CDR3 is TGTGCCACCTCGGGGGACAGGAATGAGCAGTTCTTC. Translating gives CATSGDRNEQFF. The genes are TRBV24-1 and TRBJ2-1; TRBD1 aligns across 8 bases. CDR1 is KGHDR and CDR2 is SFDVKD in the germline V gene. The CDR3 sequence is 12 residues long. Trimming at V came to 9 bases and at J to 7 bases, leaving 4 bases not matched to a gene.

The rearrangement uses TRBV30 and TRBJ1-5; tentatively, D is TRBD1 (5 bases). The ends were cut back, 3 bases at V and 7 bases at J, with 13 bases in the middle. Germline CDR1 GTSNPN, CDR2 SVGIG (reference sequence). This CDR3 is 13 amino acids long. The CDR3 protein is CAWRKQGGQPQHF. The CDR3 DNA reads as TGTGCCTGGAGGAAGCAGGGTGGACAGCCCCAGCATTTT.

In nucleotides, the CDR3 is TGCAGTGCTAGGGCAATCACAGATACGCAGTATTTT. Translating gives CSARAITDTQYF. The chain carries TRBV20-1 and TRBJ2-3; no definite D call. Trimming shortened V by 3 bases and J by 2 bases, and 6 bases separated the two germline ends. Germline V gene data show CDR1 as DFQATT and CDR2 as SNEGSKA (reference sequence). The CDR3 spans 12 residues.

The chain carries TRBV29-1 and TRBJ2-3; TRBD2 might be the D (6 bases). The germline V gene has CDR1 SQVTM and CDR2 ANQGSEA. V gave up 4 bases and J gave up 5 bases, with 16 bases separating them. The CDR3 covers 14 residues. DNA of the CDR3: TGCAGCGTTGTGGACGCCCGACTAGGAGATACGCAGTATTTT. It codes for CSVVDARLGDTQYF.

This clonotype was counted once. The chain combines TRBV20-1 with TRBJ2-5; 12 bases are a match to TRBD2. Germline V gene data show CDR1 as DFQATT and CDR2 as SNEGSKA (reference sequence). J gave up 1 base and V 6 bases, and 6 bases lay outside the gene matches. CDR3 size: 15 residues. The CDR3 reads CSATTSGGLQETQYF. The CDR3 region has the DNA TGCAGTGCAACCACTAGCGGGGGGCTCCAAGAGACCCAGTACTTC.

Written as DNA, the CDR3 is TGTGCCAGCAGTTTAGTTCCAGGTCGGGGCTACACCTTC. This translates into CASSLVPGRGYTF. This rearrangement joins TRBV12-3 or TRBV12-4 to TRBJ1-2; no firm D call. The CDR3 loop spans 13 amino acids. V lost 1 base and J 8 bases, leaving 11 bases between the germline ends.

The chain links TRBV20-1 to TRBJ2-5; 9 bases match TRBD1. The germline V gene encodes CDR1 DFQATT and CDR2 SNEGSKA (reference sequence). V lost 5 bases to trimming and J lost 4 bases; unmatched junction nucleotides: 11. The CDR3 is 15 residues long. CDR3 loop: CSASQPTGGRETQYF. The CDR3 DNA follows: TGCAGTGCTTCTCAACCGACAGGGGGTAGAGAGACCCAGTACTTC.

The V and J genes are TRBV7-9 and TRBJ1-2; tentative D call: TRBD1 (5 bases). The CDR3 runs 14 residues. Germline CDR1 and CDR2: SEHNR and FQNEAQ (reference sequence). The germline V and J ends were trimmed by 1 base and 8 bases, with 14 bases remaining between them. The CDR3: CASSLETGPGGYTF. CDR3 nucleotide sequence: TGTGCCAGCAGCTTAGAGACGGGGCCCGGGGGCTACACCTTC.

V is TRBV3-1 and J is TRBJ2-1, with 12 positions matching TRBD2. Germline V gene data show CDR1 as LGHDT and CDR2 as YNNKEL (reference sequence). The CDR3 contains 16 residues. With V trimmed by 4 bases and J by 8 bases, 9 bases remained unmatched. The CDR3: CASSRLLAGGRDEQFF. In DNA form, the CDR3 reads TGTGCCAGCAGCCGCTTACTAGCGGGGGGCCGGGATGAGCAGTTCTTC.

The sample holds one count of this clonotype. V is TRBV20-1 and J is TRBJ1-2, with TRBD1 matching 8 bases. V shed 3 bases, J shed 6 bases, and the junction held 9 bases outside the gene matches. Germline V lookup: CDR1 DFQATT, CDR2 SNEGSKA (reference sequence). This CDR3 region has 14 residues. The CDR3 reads CSASRAGGYNGYTF. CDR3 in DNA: TGCAGTGCTAGTCGGGCAGGGGGCTACAATGGCTACACCTTC.

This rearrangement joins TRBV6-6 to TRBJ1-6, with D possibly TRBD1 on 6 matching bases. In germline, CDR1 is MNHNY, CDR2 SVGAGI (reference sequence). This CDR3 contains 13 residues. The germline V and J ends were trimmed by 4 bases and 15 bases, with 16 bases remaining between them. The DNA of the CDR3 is TGTGCCAGCAGTTTTCAGGGGTCGGTAGTCCTCCACTTT. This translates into CASSFQGSVVLHF.

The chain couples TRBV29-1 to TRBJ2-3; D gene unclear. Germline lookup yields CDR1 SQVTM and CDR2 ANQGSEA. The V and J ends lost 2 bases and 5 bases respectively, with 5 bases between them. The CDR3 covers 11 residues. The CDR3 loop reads CSVEWGDTQYF. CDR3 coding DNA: TGCAGCGTTGAATGGGGAGATACGCAGTATTTT.

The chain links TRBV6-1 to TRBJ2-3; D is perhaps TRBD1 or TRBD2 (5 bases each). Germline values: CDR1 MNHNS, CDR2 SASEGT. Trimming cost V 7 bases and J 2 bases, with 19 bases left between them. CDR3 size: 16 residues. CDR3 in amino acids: CASTTTAGTPTDTQYF. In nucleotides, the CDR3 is TGTGCCAGCACCACCACGGCCGGGACCCCCACAGATACGCAGTATTTT.

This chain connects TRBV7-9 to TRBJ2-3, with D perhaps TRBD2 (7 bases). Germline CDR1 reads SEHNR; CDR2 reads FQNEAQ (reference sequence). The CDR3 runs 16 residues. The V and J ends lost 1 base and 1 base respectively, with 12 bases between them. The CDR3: CASSLGGGSGTDTQYF. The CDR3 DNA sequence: TGTGCCAGCAGCTTAGGGGGGGGCTCTGGCACAGATACGCAGTATTTT.

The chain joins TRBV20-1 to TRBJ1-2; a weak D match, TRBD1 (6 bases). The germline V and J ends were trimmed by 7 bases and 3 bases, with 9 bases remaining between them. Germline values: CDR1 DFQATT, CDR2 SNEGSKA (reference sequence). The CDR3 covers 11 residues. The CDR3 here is CSDRDDYGYTF. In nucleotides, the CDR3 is TGCAGTGACAGGGACGACTATGGCTACACCTTC.

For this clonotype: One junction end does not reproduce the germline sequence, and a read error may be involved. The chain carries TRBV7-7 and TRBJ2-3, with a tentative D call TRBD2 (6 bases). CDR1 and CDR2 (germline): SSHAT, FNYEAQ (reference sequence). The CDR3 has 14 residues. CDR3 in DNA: TGTGCTAGCAGCTTAGGTAGCGGAACTGATACGCAGTATTTT. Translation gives CASSLGSGTDTQYF.